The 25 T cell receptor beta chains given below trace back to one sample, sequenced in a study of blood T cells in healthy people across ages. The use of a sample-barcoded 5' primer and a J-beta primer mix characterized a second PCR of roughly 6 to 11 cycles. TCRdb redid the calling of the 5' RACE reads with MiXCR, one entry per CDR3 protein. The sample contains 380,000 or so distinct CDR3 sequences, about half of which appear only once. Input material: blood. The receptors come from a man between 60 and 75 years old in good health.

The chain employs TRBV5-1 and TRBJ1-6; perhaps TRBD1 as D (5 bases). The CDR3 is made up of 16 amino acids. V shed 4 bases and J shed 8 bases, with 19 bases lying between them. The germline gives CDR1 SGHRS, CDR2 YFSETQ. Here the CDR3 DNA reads TGCGCCAGCAGCCAAGGGGTAGGGTGGTCCGATTCACCCCTCCACTTT. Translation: CASSQGVGWSDSPLHF.

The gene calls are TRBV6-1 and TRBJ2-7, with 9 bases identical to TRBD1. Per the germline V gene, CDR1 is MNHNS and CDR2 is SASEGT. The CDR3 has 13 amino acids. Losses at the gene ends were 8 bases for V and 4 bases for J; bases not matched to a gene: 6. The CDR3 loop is CASVRDRVYEQYF. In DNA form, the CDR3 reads TGTGCCAGCGTCAGGGACAGGGTTTACGAGCAGTACTTC.

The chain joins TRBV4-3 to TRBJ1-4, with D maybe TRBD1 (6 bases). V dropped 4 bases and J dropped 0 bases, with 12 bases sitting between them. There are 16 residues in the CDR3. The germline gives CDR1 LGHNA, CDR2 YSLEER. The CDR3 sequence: CASSPRGGATNEKLFF. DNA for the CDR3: TGCGCCAGCAGCCCGCGAGGGGGAGCAACTAATGAAAAACTGTTTTTT.

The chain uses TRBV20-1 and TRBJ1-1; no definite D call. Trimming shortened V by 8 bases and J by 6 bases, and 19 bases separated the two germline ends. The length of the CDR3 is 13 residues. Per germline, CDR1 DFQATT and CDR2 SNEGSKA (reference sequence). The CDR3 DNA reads TGCAGTATTTCGGGGAACACTCCGGCTGAAGCTTTCTTT. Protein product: CSISGNTPAEAFF.

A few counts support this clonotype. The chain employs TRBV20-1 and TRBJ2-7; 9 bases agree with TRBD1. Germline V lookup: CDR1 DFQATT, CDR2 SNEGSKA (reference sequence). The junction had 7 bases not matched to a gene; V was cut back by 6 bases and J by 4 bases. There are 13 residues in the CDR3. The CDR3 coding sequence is TGCAGTGCCCCCAAGGGGACAGGGTACGAGCAGTACTTC. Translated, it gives CSAPKGTGYEQYF.

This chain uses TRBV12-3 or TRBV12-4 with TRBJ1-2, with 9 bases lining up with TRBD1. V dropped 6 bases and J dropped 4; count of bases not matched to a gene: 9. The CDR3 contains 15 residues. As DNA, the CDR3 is TGTGCCAGCAGCCCTCGGACAGGGGACCCCTATGGCTACACCTTC. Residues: CASSPRTGDPYGYTF.

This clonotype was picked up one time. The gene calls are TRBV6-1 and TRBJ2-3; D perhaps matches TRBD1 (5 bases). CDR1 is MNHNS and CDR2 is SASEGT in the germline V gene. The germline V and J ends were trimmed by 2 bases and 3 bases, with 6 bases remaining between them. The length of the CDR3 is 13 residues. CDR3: CASSEQGTDTQYF. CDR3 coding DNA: TGTGCCAGCAGTGAACAGGGTACAGATACGCAGTATTTT.

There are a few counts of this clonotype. CDR3 loop: CAISESASGGGGEQFF. The CDR3 nucleotides read TGTGCCATCAGTGAGTCGGCTAGCGGAGGAGGGGGTGAGCAGTTCTTC. The chain combines TRBV10-3 with TRBJ2-1, with D possibly being TRBD2 (7 bases). Trimming cost V 0 bases and J 9 bases, with 18 bases left between them. The CDR3 has 16 residues. Looked up from germline, CDR1 is ENHRY and CDR2 is SYGVKD.

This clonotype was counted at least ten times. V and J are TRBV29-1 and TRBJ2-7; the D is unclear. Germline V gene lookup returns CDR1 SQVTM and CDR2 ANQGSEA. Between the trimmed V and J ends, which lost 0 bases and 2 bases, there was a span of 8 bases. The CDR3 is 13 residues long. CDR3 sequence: CSVEDSRTYEQYF. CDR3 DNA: TGCAGCGTTGAAGACAGCCGAACCTACGAGCAGTACTTC.

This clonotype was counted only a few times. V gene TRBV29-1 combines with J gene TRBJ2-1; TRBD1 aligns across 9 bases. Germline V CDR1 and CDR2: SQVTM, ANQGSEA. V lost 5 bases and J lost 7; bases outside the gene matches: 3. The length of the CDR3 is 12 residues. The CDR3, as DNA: TGCAGCGTTTGGGACAGGGTGAATGAGCAGTTCTTC. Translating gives CSVWDRVNEQFF.

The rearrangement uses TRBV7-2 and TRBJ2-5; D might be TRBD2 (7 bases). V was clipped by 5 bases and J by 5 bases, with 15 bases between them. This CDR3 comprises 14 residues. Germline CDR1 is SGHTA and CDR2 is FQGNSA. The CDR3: CASSDRGAGETQYF. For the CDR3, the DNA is TGTGCCAGCAGCGACCGGGGGGCAGGTGAGACCCAGTACTTC.

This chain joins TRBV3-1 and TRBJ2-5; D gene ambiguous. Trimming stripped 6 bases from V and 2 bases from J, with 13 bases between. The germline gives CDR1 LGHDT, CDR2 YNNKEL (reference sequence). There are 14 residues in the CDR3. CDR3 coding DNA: TGTGCCAGCAGTCGCTCGACAAGACAAGAGACCCAGTACTTC. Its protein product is CASSRSTRQETQYF.

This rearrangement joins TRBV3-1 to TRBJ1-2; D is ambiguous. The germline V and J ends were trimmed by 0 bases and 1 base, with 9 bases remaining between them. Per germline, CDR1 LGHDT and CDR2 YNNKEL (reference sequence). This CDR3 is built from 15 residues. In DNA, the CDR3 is TGTGCCAGCAGCCAAGAGAAGGCCGGTAACTATGGCTACACCTTC. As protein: CASSQEKAGNYGYTF.

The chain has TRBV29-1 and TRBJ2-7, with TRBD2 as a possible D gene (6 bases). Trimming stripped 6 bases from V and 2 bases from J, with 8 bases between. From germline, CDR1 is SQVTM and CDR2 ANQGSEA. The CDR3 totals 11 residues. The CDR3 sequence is CSVRLAYEQYF. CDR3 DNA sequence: TGCAGCGTACGACTAGCCTACGAGCAGTACTTC.

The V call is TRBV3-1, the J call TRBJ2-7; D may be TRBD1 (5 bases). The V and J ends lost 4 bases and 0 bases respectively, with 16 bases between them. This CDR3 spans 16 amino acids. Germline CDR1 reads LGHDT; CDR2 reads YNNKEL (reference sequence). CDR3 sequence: CASSLRVGRGSYEQYF. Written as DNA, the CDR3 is TGTGCCAGCAGCCTCCGAGTGGGAAGGGGCTCCTACGAGCAGTACTTC.

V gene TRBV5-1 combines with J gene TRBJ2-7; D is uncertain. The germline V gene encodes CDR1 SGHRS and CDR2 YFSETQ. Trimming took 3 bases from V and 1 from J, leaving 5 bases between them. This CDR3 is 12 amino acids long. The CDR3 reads CASSSKSYEQYF. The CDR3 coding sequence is TGCGCCAGCAGCTCAAAGTCCTACGAGCAGTACTTC.

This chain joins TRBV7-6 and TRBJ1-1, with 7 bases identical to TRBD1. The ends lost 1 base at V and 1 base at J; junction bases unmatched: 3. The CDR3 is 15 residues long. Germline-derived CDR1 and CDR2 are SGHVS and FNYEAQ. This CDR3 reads CASSLVNRGNTEAFF. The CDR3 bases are TGTGCCAGCAGCTTAGTTAACAGGGGGAACACTGAAGCTTTCTTT. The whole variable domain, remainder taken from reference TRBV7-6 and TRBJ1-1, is GAGVSQSPRYKVTKRGQDVALRCDPISGHVSLYWYRQALGQGPEFLTYFNYEAQQDKSGLPNDRFSAERPEGSISTLTIQRTEQRDSAMYRCASSLVNRGNTEAFFGQGTRLTVV.

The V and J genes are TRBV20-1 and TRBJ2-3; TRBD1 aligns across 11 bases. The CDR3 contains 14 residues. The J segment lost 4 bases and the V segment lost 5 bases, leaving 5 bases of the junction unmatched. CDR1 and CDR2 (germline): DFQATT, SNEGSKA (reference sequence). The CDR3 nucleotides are TGCAGTGCTGGGGGACAGGGGGTCCCAGATACGCAGTATTTT. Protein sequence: CSAGGQGVPDTQYF.

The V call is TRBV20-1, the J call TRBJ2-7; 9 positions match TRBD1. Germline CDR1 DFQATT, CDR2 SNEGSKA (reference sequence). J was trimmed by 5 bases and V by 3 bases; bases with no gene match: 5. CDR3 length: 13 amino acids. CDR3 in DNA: TGCAGTGCTAGTGGACAGGGGATTAACGAGCAGTACTTC. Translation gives CSASGQGINEQYF.

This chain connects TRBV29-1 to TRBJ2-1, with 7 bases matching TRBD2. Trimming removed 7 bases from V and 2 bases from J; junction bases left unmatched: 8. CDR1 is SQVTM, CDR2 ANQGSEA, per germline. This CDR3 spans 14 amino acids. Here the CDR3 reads CSAMSGVTYNEQFF. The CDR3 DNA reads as TGCAGCGCGATGAGCGGGGTGACCTACAATGAGCAGTTCTTC.

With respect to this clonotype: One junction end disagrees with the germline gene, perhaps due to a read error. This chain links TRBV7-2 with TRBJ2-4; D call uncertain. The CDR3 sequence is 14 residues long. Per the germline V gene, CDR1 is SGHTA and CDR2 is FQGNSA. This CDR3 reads CASSPDPRHNSQYF. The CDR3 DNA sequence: TGTGCCAGCAGCCCGGACCCACGGCATAACAGTCAGTACTTC.

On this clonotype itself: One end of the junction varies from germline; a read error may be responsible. The CDR3 nucleotides read TGTGCCGGCAGCTTATTTGCCCTAGCCGGAGGGGATACGCAGTATTTT. Translated, it gives CAGSLFALAGGDTQYF. V usage is TRBV13 and J usage is TRBJ2-3; D is perhaps TRBD2 (6 bases). This CDR3 region has 16 residues. The germline V gene has CDR1 PRHDT and CDR2 FYEKMQ (reference sequence).

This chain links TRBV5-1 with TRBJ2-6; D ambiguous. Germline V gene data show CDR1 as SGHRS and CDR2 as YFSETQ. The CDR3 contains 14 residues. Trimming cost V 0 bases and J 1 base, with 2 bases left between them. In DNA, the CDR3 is TGCGCCAGCAGCTTGGTTTCTGGGGCCAACGTCCTGACTTTC. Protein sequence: CASSLVSGANVLTF. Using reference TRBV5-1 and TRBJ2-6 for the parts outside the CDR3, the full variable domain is KAGVTQTPRYLIKTRGQQVTLSCSPISGHRSVSWYQQTPGQGLQFLFEYFSETQRNKGNFPGRFSGRQFSNSRSEMNVSTLELGDSALYLCASSLVSGANVLTFGAGSRLTVL.

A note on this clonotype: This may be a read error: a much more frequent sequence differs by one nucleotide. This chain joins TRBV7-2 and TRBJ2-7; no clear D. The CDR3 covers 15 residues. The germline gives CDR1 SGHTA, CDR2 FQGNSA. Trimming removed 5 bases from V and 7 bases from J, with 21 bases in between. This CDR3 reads CASSPMASSYNEQYF. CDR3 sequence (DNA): TGTGCCAGCAGCCCAATGGCCAGCTCCTACAATGAGCAGTACTTC.

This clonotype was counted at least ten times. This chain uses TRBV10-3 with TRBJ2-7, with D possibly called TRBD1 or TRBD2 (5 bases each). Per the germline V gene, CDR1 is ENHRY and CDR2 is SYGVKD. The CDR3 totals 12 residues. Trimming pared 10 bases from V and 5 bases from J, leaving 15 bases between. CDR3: CATTGRRDEQYF. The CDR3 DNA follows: TGTGCCACGACGGGACGGCGAGACGAGCAGTACTTC.